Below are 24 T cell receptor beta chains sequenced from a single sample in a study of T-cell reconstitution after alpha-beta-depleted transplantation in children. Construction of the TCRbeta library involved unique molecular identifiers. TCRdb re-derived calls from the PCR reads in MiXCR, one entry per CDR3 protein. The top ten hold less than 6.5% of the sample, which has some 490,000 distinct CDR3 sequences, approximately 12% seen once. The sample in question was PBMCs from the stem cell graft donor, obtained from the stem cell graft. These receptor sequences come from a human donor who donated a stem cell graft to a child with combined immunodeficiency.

CDR3 protein: CASSVDGTSGANTGELFF. The CDR3 region has the DNA TGTGCCAGCAGCGTAGATGGGACTAGCGGGGCGAACACCGGGGAGCTGTTTTTT. This chain connects TRBV9 to TRBJ2-2; 13 bases fit TRBD2. Germline V gene data show CDR1 as SGDLS and CDR2 as YYNGEE. CDR3 size: 18 residues. Trimming removed 0 bases from V and 0 bases from J; junction bases left unmatched: 2.

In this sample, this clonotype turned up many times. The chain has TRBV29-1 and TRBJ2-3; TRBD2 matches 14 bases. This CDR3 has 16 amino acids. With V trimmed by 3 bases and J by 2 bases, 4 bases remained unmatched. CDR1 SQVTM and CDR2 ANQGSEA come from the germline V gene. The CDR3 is CSVEGTSGSITDTQYF. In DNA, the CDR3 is TGCAGCGTTGAGGGGACTAGCGGGAGTATCACAGATACGCAGTATTTT.

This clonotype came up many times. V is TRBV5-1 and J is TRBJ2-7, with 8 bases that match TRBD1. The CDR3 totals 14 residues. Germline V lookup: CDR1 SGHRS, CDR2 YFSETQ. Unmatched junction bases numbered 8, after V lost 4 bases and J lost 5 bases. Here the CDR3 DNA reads TGCGCCAGCAGCCTGGGCAGGGGGCAAAACGAGCAGTACTTC. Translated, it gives CASSLGRGQNEQYF.

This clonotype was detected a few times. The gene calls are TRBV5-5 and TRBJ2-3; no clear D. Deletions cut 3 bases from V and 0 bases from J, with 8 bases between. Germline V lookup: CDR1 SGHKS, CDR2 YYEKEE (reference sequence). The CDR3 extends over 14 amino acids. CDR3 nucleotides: TGTGCCAGCAGCTGGCTAGTTAGCACAGATACGCAGTATTTT. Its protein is CASSWLVSTDTQYF.

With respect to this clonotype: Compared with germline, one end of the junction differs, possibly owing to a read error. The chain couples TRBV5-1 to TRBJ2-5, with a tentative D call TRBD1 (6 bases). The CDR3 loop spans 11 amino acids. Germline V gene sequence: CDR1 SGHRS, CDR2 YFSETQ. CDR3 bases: TGCGCCTGCAGCTCCGACAGGCACCAGTACTTC. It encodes CACSSDRHQYF.

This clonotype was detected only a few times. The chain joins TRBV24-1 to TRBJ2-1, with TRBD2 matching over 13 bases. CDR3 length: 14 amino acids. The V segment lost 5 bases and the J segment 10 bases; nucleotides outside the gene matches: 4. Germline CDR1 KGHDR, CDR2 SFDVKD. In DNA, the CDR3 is TGTGCCACCAGTGGGACTAGCGGGAGCGGCGAGCAGTTCTTC. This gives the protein CATSGTSGSGEQFF.

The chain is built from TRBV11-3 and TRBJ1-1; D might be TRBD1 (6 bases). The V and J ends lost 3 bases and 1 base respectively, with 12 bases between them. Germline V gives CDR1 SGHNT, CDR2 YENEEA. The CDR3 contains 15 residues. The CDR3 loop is CASSFDPTGNTEAFF. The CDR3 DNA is TGTGCCAGCAGCTTCGATCCGACAGGGAACACTGAAGCTTTCTTT. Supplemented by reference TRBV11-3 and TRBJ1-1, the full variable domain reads EAGVVQSPRYKIIEKKQPVAFWCNPISGHNTLYWYLQNLGQGPELLIRYENEEAVDDSQLPKDRFSAERLKGVDSTLKIQPAELGDSAVYLCASSFDPTGNTEAFFGQGTRLTVV.

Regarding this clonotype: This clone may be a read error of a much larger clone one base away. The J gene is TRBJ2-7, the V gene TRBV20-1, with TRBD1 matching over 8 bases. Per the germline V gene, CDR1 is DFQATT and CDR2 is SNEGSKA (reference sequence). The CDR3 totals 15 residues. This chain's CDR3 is CSARDRGTGSCEQYF. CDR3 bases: TGCAGTGCTAGAGATCGTGGGACAGGCTCCTGCGAGCAGTACTTC.

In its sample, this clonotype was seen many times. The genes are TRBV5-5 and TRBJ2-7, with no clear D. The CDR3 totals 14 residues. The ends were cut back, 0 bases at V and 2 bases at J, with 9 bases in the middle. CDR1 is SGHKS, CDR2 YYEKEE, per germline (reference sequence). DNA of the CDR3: TGTGCCAGCAGCTTGGGCCCCGGGCCCTACGAGCAGTACTTC. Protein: CASSLGPGPYEQYF.

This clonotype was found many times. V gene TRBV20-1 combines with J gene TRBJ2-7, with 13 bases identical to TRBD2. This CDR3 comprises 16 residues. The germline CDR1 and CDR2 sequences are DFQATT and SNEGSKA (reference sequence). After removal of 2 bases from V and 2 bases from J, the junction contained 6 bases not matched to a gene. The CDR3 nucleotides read TGCAGTGCTAGATCGCCGGGACTAGCGGGAACCTACGAGCAGTACTTC. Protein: CSARSPGLAGTYEQYF.

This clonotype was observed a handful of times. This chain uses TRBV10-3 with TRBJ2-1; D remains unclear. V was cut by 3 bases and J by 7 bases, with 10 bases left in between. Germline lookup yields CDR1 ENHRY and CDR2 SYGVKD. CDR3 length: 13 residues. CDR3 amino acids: CAISEVVGNEQFF. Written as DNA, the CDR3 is TGTGCCATCAGTGAAGTGGTAGGGAATGAGCAGTTCTTC.

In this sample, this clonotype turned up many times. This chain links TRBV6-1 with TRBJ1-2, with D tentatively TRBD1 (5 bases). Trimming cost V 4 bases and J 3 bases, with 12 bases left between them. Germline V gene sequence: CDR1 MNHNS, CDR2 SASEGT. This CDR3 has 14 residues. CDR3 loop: CASSVLQGDYGYTF. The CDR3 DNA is TGTGCCAGCAGTGTCCTGCAAGGGGACTATGGCTACACCTTC.

The CDR3 spells CASSTREGGANEQFF. The CDR3, as DNA: TGTGCCAGCAGCACCCGGGAGGGGGGGGCCAATGAGCAGTTCTTC. V usage is TRBV12-3 or TRBV12-4 and J usage is TRBJ2-1; 8 nucleotides align to TRBD2. Unmatched junction bases numbered 10, after V lost 6 bases and J lost 6 bases. The CDR3 is made up of 15 amino acids.

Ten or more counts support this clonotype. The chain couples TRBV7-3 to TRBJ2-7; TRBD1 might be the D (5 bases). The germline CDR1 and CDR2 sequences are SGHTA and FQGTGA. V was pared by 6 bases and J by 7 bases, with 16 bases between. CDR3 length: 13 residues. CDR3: CASSLARAEEQYF. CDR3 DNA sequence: TGTGCCAGCAGTTTAGCCAGGGCCGAGGAGCAGTACTTC.

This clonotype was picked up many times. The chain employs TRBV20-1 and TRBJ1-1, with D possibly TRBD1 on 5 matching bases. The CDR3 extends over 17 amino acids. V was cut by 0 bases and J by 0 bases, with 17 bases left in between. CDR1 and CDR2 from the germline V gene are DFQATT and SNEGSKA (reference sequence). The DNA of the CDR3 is TGCAGTGCTAGAGATCGGGGCAGCCTCTTCATGAACACTGAAGCTTTCTTT. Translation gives CSARDRGSLFMNTEAFF.

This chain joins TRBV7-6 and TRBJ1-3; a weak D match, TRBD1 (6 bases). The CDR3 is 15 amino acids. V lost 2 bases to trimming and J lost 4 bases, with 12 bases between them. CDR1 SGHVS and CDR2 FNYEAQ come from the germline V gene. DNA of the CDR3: TGTGCCAGCAGCTTACGGGGGGCGCAGGGAAACACCATATATTTT. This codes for CASSLRGAQGNTIYF.

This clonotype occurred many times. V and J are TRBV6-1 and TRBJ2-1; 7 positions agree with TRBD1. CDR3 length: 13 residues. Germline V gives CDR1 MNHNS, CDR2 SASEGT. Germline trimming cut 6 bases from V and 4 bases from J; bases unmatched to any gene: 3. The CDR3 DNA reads TGTGCCAGCAGAGAGACAGGGTACAATGAGCAGTTCTTC. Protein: CASRETGYNEQFF.

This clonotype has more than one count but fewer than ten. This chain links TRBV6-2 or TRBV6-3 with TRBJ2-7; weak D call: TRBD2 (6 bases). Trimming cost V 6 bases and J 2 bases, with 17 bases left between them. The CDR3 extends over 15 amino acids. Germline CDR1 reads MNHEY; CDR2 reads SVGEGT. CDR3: CASSPGGASTYEQYF. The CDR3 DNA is TGTGCCAGCAGCCCCGGCGGGGCGAGTACCTACGAGCAGTACTTC.

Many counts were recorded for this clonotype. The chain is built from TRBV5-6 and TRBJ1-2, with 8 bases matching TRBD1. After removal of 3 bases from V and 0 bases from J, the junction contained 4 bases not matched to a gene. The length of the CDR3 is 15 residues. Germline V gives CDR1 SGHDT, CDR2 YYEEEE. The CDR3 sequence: CASSWTGSSNYGYTF. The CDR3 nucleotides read TGTGCCAGCAGCTGGACAGGGTCTTCTAACTATGGCTACACCTTC.

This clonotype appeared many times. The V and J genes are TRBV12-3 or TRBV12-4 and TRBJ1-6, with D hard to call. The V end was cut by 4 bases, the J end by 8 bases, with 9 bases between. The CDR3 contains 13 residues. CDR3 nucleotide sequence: TGTGCCAGCAGTTCAAAATTCCATTCACCCCTCCACTTT. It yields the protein CASSSKFHSPLHF.

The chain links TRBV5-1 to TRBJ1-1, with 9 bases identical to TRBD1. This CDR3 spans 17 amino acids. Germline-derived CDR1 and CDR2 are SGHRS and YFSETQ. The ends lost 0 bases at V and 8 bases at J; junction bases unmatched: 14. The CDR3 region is CASSLDGSGTGRLEAFF. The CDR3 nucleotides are TGCGCCAGCAGCTTGGACGGCTCCGGGACAGGGAGGTTAGAAGCTTTCTTT.

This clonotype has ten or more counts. The CDR3 DNA reads as TGCGCCAGCAGCCAAGGAGGGCAGGGGGAAAACATTCAGTACTTC. This encodes CASSQGGQGENIQYF. V and J are TRBV4-3 and TRBJ2-4; TRBD1 matches 7 bases. This CDR3 is 15 amino acids long. V dropped 1 base and J dropped 5; count of bases not matched to a gene: 5. Germline assignment: CDR1 LGHNA and CDR2 YSLEER.

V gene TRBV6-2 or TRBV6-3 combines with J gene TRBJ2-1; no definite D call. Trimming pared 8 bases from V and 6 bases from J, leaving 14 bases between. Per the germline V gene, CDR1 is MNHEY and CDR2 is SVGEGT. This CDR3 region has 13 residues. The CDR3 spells CASGPYPSNEQFF. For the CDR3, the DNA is TGTGCCAGCGGGCCCTACCCGTCCAATGAGCAGTTCTTC.

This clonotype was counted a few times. CDR3 residues: CASRSPGTGSNEQYF. CDR3 bases: TGTGCCAGCAGGTCTCCCGGGACAGGGAGCAACGAGCAGTACTTC. J is TRBJ2-7 and V is TRBV28, with TRBD1 matching over 9 bases. Losses at the gene ends were 6 bases for V and 5 bases for J; bases not matched to a gene: 11. The CDR3 loop spans 15 amino acids. CDR1 is MDHEN, CDR2 SYDVKM, per germline.